Listed here are 28 T cell receptor beta chains from one sample, sequenced in a study of T cell repertoires in cytomegalovirus infection. TCRdb re-called the reads with MiXCR, one entry per CDR3 protein. The sample consists of about 180,000 distinct CDR3 sequences, around an eighth of them appearing once. Material: PBMCs. Receptors were obtained from a human donor in good health (CMV status not recorded). Some clones in this sample may be carry-over from other donors' samples.

This clonotype was counted once. The chain links TRBV15 to TRBJ2-2; D unclear. The CDR3 totals 13 residues. Between the trimmed V and J ends, which lost 8 bases and 0 bases, there was a span of 7 bases. CDR1 is LNHNV and CDR2 is YYDKDF in the germline V gene (reference sequence). CDR3 region: CATQTANTGELFF. The CDR3 nucleotides are TGTGCCACCCAGACCGCGAACACCGGGGAGCTGTTTTTT.

This clonotype was counted between two and nine times. J is TRBJ2-7 and V is TRBV14; tentative D call: TRBD1 (6 bases). This CDR3 comprises 13 residues. V was trimmed by 4 bases and J by 9 bases, leaving 16 bases between them. Germline lookup yields CDR1 SGHDN and CDR2 FVKESK. The CDR3 protein is CASSPKPLGGQYF. CDR3 sequence (DNA): TGTGCCAGCAGCCCGAAGCCTCTAGGGGGGCAGTACTTC.

The sample holds many counts of this clonotype. The chain combines TRBV7-2 with TRBJ1-1; D is undetermined. V shed 2 bases and J shed 1 base, with 8 bases lying between them. The CDR3 has 14 amino acids. Germline values: CDR1 SGHTA, CDR2 FQGNSA. DNA for the CDR3: TGTGCCAGCAGCTTAAGGATCACGAACACTGAAGCTTTCTTT. Translating it yields CASSLRITNTEAFF.

This clonotype was recorded only once. The chain combines TRBV7-4 with TRBJ2-7, with TRBD2 matching over 10 bases. This CDR3 comprises 15 residues. The germline V gene has CDR1 SGHVT and CDR2 SQSDAQ. The trim removed 3 bases at V and 5 bases at J, leaving 7 bases unmatched. CDR3: CASSFWLAGEDEQYF. In DNA form, the CDR3 reads TGTGCCAGCAGCTTTTGGCTAGCGGGAGAGGACGAGCAGTACTTC. The whole variable domain, remainder taken from reference TRBV7-4 and TRBJ2-7, is GAGVSQSPRYKVAKRGRDVALRCDSISGHVTLYWYRQTLGQGSEVLTYSQSDAQRDKSGRPSGRFSAERPERSVSTLKIQRTEQGDSAVYLCASSFWLAGEDEQYFGPGTRLTVT.

This clonotype appeared many times. The V and J genes are TRBV7-8 and TRBJ2-5; D is possibly TRBD2 (6 bases). V dropped 1 base and J dropped 5 bases, with 14 bases sitting between them. This CDR3 region has 15 residues. The germline V gene encodes CDR1 SGHVS and CDR2 FQNEAQ. The CDR3: CASSLGGGLGETQYF. The CDR3 nucleotides are TGTGCCAGCAGCTTAGGTGGAGGGTTGGGGGAGACCCAGTACTTC.

This clonotype has just a few counts. J is TRBJ2-3 and V is TRBV29-1; D is unresolved. The CDR3 is 14 amino acids. CDR1 is SQVTM and CDR2 is ANQGSEA in the germline V gene. V was trimmed by 3 bases and J by 0 bases, leaving 10 bases between them. The CDR3: CSVDKGSSTDTQYF. CDR3 DNA: TGCAGCGTTGATAAAGGGTCGAGCACAGATACGCAGTATTTT.

The chain recombines TRBV5-1 with TRBJ2-1; D remains unclear. In germline, CDR1 is SGHRS, CDR2 YFSETQ. V was cut by 2 bases and J by 9 bases, with 12 bases left in between. The CDR3 runs to 13 residues. The CDR3 sequence is CASSLLKTGEQFF. The CDR3, as DNA: TGCGCCAGCAGCTTATTAAAGACGGGTGAGCAGTTCTTC. Full variable domain (remainder filled in from reference TRBV5-1 and TRBJ2-1): KAGVTQTPRYLIKTRGQQVTLSCSPISGHRSVSWYQQTPGQGLQFLFEYFSETQRNKGNFPGRFSGRQFSNSRSEMNVSTLELGDSALYLCASSLLKTGEQFFGPGTRLTVL.

The chain links TRBV15 to TRBJ1-5; 11 nucleotides line up with TRBD1. V gave up 5 bases and J gave up 6 bases; unmatched junction bases: 6. This CDR3 contains 15 residues. From germline, CDR1 is LNHNV and CDR2 YYDKDF (reference sequence). The CDR3 nucleotides are TGTGCCACCAGCCGCCCCGGGACAGGGGGTCAGCCCCAGCATTTT. Translated: CATSRPGTGGQPQHF. The whole variable domain, remainder taken from reference TRBV15 and TRBJ1-5, is DAMVIQNPRYQVTQFGKPVTLSCSQTLNHNVMYWYQQKSSQAPKLLFHYYDKDFNNEADTPDNFQSRRPNTSFCFLDIRSPGLGDTAMYLCATSRPGTGGQPQHFGDGTRLSIL.

This clonotype has only a few counts. This chain connects TRBV12-3 or TRBV12-4 to TRBJ1-2; weak D call: TRBD1 (6 bases). There are 12 residues in the CDR3. V gave up 1 base and J gave up 7 bases, with 7 bases separating them. CDR3 sequence reads: CASSLDRVGYTF. The CDR3 coding sequence is TGTGCCAGCAGTTTAGACAGGGTTGGCTACACCTTC.

The chain combines TRBV28 with TRBJ2-2; D perhaps matches TRBD1 (6 bases). The CDR3 length is 13 residues. Germline CDR1 reads MDHEN; CDR2 reads SYDVKM. Deletions cut 10 bases from V and 5 bases from J, with 14 bases between. This CDR3 is CAIGRGGTGELFF. In nucleotides, the CDR3 is TGTGCCATTGGCAGGGGCGGTACCGGGGAGCTGTTTTTT. Full variable domain (outside the CDR3, taken from reference TRBV28 and TRBJ2-2): DVKVTQSSRYLVKRTGEKVFLECVQDMDHENMFWYRQDPGLGLRLIYFSYDVKMKEKGDIPEGYSVSREKKERFSLILESASTNQTSMYLCAIGRGGTGELFFGEGSRLTVL.

This clonotype was detected ten times or more. The V and J genes are TRBV7-9 and TRBJ1-2, with TRBD1 as a possible D gene (6 bases). The CDR3 is made up of 15 amino acids. CDR1 and CDR2 (germline): SEHNR, FQNEAQ (reference sequence). V lost 1 base to trimming and J lost 6 bases, with 15 bases between them. Written as DNA, the CDR3 is TGTGCCAGCAGCTTAGGCGGGCTGGGGGCGGATGGCTACACCTTC. As protein: CASSLGGLGADGYTF.

The chain joins TRBV24-1 to TRBJ2-2; no definite D call. The CDR3 runs 12 residues. The V end was cut by 10 bases, the J end by 4 bases, with 9 bases between. Per the germline V gene, CDR1 is KGHDR and CDR2 is SFDVKD. In DNA form, the CDR3 reads TGTGCCACGGGATTTGGCACCGGGGAGCTGTTTTTT. Encoded protein: CATGFGTGELFF.

This clonotype was observed many times. The rearrangement links TRBV7-8 to TRBJ2-7, with 7 bases that match TRBD2. The V gene end was trimmed by 6 bases and the J gene end by 2 bases; junction bases not matched to a gene: 7. Per the germline V gene, CDR1 is SGHVS and CDR2 is FQNEAQ. The CDR3 is made up of 14 amino acids. CDR3 nucleotides: TGTGCCAGCAGTTCCGGGAGCGGGACCTACGAGCAGTACTTC. Residues: CASSSGSGTYEQYF.

Only one count was recorded for this clonotype. V and J are TRBV2 and TRBJ2-2, with a weak D call TRBD2 (6 bases). Germline loops: CDR1 SNHLY, CDR2 FYNNEI. CDR3 length: 13 amino acids. With 11 bases removed from V and 1 base from J, the gap between germline ends came to 11 bases. This CDR3 reads CAGSGENTGELFF. The CDR3 DNA sequence: TGTGCCGGTTCGGGGGAGAACACCGGGGAGCTGTTTTTT.

This clonotype has at least ten counts. The chain has TRBV18 and TRBJ1-5; D remains unclear. V shed 8 bases and J shed 4 bases, with 9 bases lying between them. Germline-derived CDR1 and CDR2 are KGHSH and LQKENI. This CDR3 contains 12 residues. The CDR3 DNA sequence: TGTGCCAGCAGCCCACCGAATCAGCCCCAGCATTTT. Residues: CASSPPNQPQHF. Full variable domain (remainder filled in from reference TRBV18 and TRBJ1-5): NAGVMQNPRHLVRRRGQEARLRCSPMKGHSHVYWYRQLPEEGLKFMVYLQKENIIDESGMPKERFSAEFPKEGPSILRIQQVVRGDSAAYFCASSPPNQPQHFGDGTRLSIL.

This clonotype was detected a few times. Being one base from a much bigger clone, this may be a read error. The gene calls are TRBV7-3 and TRBJ2-1; 9 bases are a match to TRBD2. This CDR3 comprises 16 residues. Per the germline V gene, CDR1 is SGHTA and CDR2 is FQGTGA. V lost 2 bases and J lost 0; bases outside the gene matches: 2. The chain's CDR3 is CASSLDSGSSYNEQFF. The CDR3 bases are TGTGCCAGCAGCTTAGATAGCGGGAGCTCCTACAATGAGCAGTTCTTC.

In its sample, this clonotype was seen many times. The chain carries TRBV6-5 and TRBJ1-1; 9 bases map to TRBD1. V lost 0 bases, J lost 1 base, and 6 bases stayed unmatched. The germline CDR1 and CDR2 sequences are MNHEY and SVGAGI. CDR3 size: 17 residues. The DNA of the CDR3 is TGTGCCAGCAGTTACTCCGGGACAGGGCAGAGGAACACTGAAGCTTTCTTT. Encoded protein: CASSYSGTGQRNTEAFF.

The rearrangement links TRBV20-1 to TRBJ2-7, with D possibly being TRBD1 (6 bases). The CDR3 runs 13 residues. V lost 2 bases and J lost 3, with 11 bases in between. CDR1 DFQATT and CDR2 SNEGSKA come from the germline V gene (reference sequence). The CDR3 bases are TGCAGTGCTAGAAGGGACACTGGCTACGAGCAGTACTTC. This sequence encodes CSARRDTGYEQYF.

About this clonotype: A read error may explain this, as a much larger clone is one base away. V is TRBV6-5 and J is TRBJ1-3; D perhaps matches TRBD1 (5 bases). V lost 0 bases and J lost 3, with 12 bases in between. The CDR3 consists of 16 residues. Germline values: CDR1 MNHEY, CDR2 SVGAGI. This CDR3 is CASSYSALGLGNTIYF. CDR3 sequence (DNA): TGTGCCAGCAGTTACTCGGCGCTGGGACTTGGAAACACCATATATTTT.

This clonotype was observed a few times. V gene TRBV6-2 or TRBV6-3 combines with J gene TRBJ1-1; D is undetermined. CDR3 length: 12 residues. Germline loops: CDR1 MNHEY, CDR2 SVGEGT. V was trimmed by 6 bases and J by 5 bases, leaving 10 bases between them. This chain's CDR3 is CASRETKTEAFF. The CDR3 DNA reads as TGTGCCAGCAGGGAGACCAAGACTGAAGCTTTCTTT.

This sequence joins TRBV14 and TRBJ1-1; D might be TRBD1 (6 bases). The germline V and J ends were trimmed by 3 bases and 1 base, with 9 bases remaining between them. Germline values: CDR1 SGHDN, CDR2 FVKESK. This CDR3 is built from 14 residues. The CDR3 DNA is TGTGCCAGCAGCCAGGGACACCCGAACACTGAAGCTTTCTTT. This gives the protein CASSQGHPNTEAFF.

This clonotype was recorded at least ten times. V usage is TRBV11-2 and J usage is TRBJ2-1; D uncertain. CDR3 length: 11 amino acids. Germline V lookup: CDR1 SGHAT, CDR2 FQNNGV. Trimming took 5 bases from V and 8 from J, leaving 7 bases between them. The CDR3 here is CASSLVDEQFF. The CDR3 nucleotides are TGTGCCAGCAGCCTGGTAGATGAGCAGTTCTTC.

This clonotype was counted ten times or more. The rearrangement links TRBV7-2 to TRBJ1-2; D might be TRBD1 (5 bases). Germline V CDR1 and CDR2: SGHTA, FQGNSA. V lost 5 bases and J 6 bases, leaving 16 bases between the germline ends. The CDR3 totals 14 residues. CDR3 protein: CASSGGEPYHGYTF. The CDR3 nucleotides read TGTGCCAGCAGCGGGGGAGAGCCCTACCATGGCTACACCTTC.

The sample holds many counts of this clonotype. This chain's CDR3 is CASSLGVSTEAFF. In DNA, the CDR3 is TGTGCCAGCAGCTTGGGGGTTTCCACTGAAGCTTTCTTT. The chain uses TRBV5-5 and TRBJ1-1; D is undetermined. This CDR3 region has 13 residues. V gave up 0 bases and J gave up 4 bases, with 7 bases separating them. Per germline, CDR1 SGHKS and CDR2 YYEKEE (reference sequence).

Ten or more counts support this clonotype. The V gene is TRBV7-2, the J gene TRBJ2-7; D is ambiguous. The germline CDR1 and CDR2 sequences are SGHTA and FQGNSA. V lost 4 bases and J 6 bases, leaving 10 bases between the germline ends. CDR3 length: 12 amino acids. CDR3 in amino acids: CASSSSGLEQYF. The CDR3 region has the DNA TGTGCCAGCAGCTCGTCCGGCCTCGAGCAGTACTTC.

There are many counts of this clonotype. The gene calls are TRBV19 and TRBJ2-1, with 12 nucleotides matching TRBD2. After removal of 7 bases from V and 7 bases from J, the junction contained 8 bases not matched to a gene. There are 15 residues in the CDR3. Germline V lookup: CDR1 LNHDA, CDR2 SQIVND (reference sequence). As DNA, the CDR3 is TGTGCCAGTACCCTGACTAGCGGGGGCATTAATGAGCAGTTCTTC. This sequence encodes CASTLTSGGINEQFF. The whole variable domain, filled in from reference TRBV19 and TRBJ2-1, reads DGGITQSPKYLFRKEGQNVTLSCEQNLNHDAMYWYRQDPGQGLRLIYYSQIVNDFQKGDIAEGYSVSREKKESFPLTVTSAQKNPTAFYLCASTLTSGGINEQFFGPGTRLTVL.

This clonotype was seen ten or more times. This chain connects TRBV12-3 or TRBV12-4 to TRBJ1-5; weak D call: TRBD1 (6 bases). The CDR3 consists of 16 residues. The V gene lost 3 bases and the J gene lost 2 bases, with 14 bases spanning the gap. Here the CDR3 reads CASSFVTGKGNQPQHF. CDR3 bases: TGTGCCAGCAGTTTTGTTACAGGGAAGGGCAATCAGCCCCAGCATTTT.

This clonotype showed up many times. The chain combines TRBV28 with TRBJ2-1; maybe TRBD1 (5 bases). From germline, CDR1 is MDHEN and CDR2 SYDVKM. This CDR3 is 16 amino acids long. Trimming took 4 bases from V and 0 from J, leaving 13 bases between them. CDR3 residues: CASSSFQGSSYNEQFF. The CDR3 DNA reads as TGTGCCAGCAGTTCATTTCAGGGTAGCTCCTACAATGAGCAGTTCTTC.